The 30 T cell receptor beta chains below come from one sample, sequenced in a study of vaccination effects on CD4 cells after COVID-19. Under the ViraFEST assay, PBMC were stimulated with viral peptide pools so that antigen-specific CD4+ T cells expanded. Sequencing was performed afterwards. Culture proceeded for approximately 10 days, and CD4+ T cells were then isolated. It was two doses of either the BNT162b2 or mRNA-1273 vaccine that participants received. Antigen specificity for these receptors is unknown. The method was immunoSEQ multiplex PCR; TCRdb's version includes in-frame clones alone and lacks a portion of them. In the table there are around 60,000 clones, 55% to 85% of which are singletons. The input for sequencing was CD4+ T cells from PBMCs cultured with HCoV-229E spike peptides, taken after COVID-19 vaccination. These receptors were obtained from a human donor who received a COVID-19 vaccine.

The chain recombines TRBV5-1 with TRBJ2-5; the D is unclear. Germline CDR1 and CDR2: SGHRS and YFSETQ. This CDR3 region has 13 residues. The V gene lost 2 bases and the J gene lost 3 bases, with 8 bases spanning the gap. CDR3 amino acids: CASSFGQKETQYF. CDR3 sequence (DNA): TGCGCCAGCAGCTTCGGCCAGAAAGAGACCCAGTACTTC.

The rearrangement joins TRBV4-3 to TRBJ1-2, with D tentatively TRBD1 (6 bases). V gave up 4 bases and J gave up 1 base, with 13 bases separating them. The CDR3 is made up of 15 amino acids. Per the germline V gene, CDR1 is LGHNA and CDR2 is YSLEER. The CDR3 region has the DNA TGCGCCAGCAGCCCCCGGACAGCTGTTAACTATGGCTACACCTTC. Protein: CASSPRTAVNYGYTF.

The chain couples TRBV21-1 to TRBJ2-7; TRBD1, the D gene given by the table, was not confirmed from the DNA. TRBV21-1 is an annotated pseudogene. The CDR3 is made up of 16 amino acids. The CDR3 reads CASSKGPGSSSYEQYV. For the CDR3, the DNA is TGTGCCAGCAGCAAAGGCCCAGGGTCAAGCTCCTACGAGCAGTACGTC.

This clone was picked up one time. Written as DNA, the CDR3 is TGTGCCAGCAGTTTCGGGCAGGGCCTTCGTGAGCAGTACGTC. This sequence encodes CASSFGQGLREQYV. This chain connects TRBV28 to TRBJ2-7, with D possibly being TRBD1 (5 bases). Trimming removed 3 bases at V and 7 bases at J, with 16 bases between. The CDR3 is 14 residues long. The germline gives CDR1 MDHEN, CDR2 SYDVKM.

This chain joins TRBV9 and TRBJ1-6; D gene unclear. CDR1 is SGDLS, CDR2 YYNGEE, per germline. The CDR3 length is 15 residues. The V end was cut by 4 bases, the J end by 9 bases, with 17 bases between. CDR3 amino acids: CASSRNVQPGSPLHF. In nucleotides, the CDR3 is TGTGCCAGCAGCCGCAACGTGCAGCCGGGTTCACCCCTCCACTTT.

The chain recombines TRBV12-3 or TRBV12-4 with TRBJ1-2; D call uncertain. The CDR3 is made up of 13 amino acids. The V and J ends lost 5 bases and 5 bases respectively, with 12 bases between them. The CDR3, as DNA: TGTGCCAGCAGTATAGGGCAGTTATATGGCTACACCTTC. Protein product: CASSIGQLYGYTF.

This chain uses TRBV4-1 with TRBJ2-7; 13 nucleotides match TRBD2. V was pared by 4 bases and J by 2 bases, with 2 bases of the junction left unmatched. Germline lookup yields CDR1 MGHRA and CDR2 YSYEKL. The CDR3 runs to 15 residues. CDR3 sequence: CASSRGTSGAYEQYV. The CDR3, as DNA: TGCGCCAGCAGCCGGGGGACTAGCGGGGCCTACGAGCAGTACGTC.

This clone was picked up one time. The V and J genes are TRBV12-1 and TRBJ2-5; the listed D gene, TRBD2, was not tested against the DNA. TRBV12-1 is reported as a pseudogene. This CDR3 spans 16 amino acids. This chain's CDR3 is CASSQPWGGKEETQYF. The CDR3 DNA reads TGTGCCAGCAGCCAACCTTGGGGGGGAAAAGAAGAGACCCAGTACTTC.

As DNA, the CDR3 is TGTGCCAGCAGCGAGGACACTGGCCCCACAGATACGCAGTATTTT. This sequence encodes CASSEDTGPTDTQYF. The chain has TRBV2 and TRBJ2-3, with a tentative D call TRBD1 (5 bases). Trimming left V 6 bases short and J 2 bases short, with 15 bases between. The CDR3 is made up of 15 amino acids. Germline CDR1 SNHLY, CDR2 FYNNEI.

This clone was seen a handful of times. The J gene is TRBJ1-2, the V gene TRBV19; D ambiguous. This CDR3 has 14 amino acids. Deletions cut 5 bases from V and 8 bases from J, with 18 bases between. Per germline, CDR1 LNHDA and CDR2 SQIVND (reference sequence). CDR3 sequence: CASSPGLDGWGYTF. CDR3 DNA sequence: TGTGCCAGTAGTCCCGGGCTGGACGGTTGGGGCTACACCTTC. Together with reference TRBV19 and TRBJ1-2, the CDR3 gives the full variable domain: DGGITQSPKYLFRKEGQNVTLSCEQNLNHDAMYWYRQDPGQGLRLIYYSQIVNDFQKGDIAEGYSVSREKKESFPLTVTSAQKNPTAFYLCASSPGLDGWGYTFGSGTRLTVV.

This sequence joins TRBV5-1 and TRBJ2-7, with a weak D call TRBD2 (6 bases). V was shortened by 0 bases and J by 1 base, with 8 bases between the two germline ends. The germline V gene encodes CDR1 SGHRS and CDR2 YFSETQ. The CDR3 has 14 residues. Written as DNA, the CDR3 is TGCGCCAGCAGCTTGGGGGGGGTGTCCTACGAGCAGTACGTC. Amino acids: CASSLGGVSYEQYV.

This chain connects TRBV19 to TRBJ2-3; D might be TRBD1 (6 bases). Trimming left V 5 bases short and J 2 bases short, with 17 bases between. CDR3 size: 16 residues. The germline V gene encodes CDR1 LNHDA and CDR2 SQIVND (reference sequence). For the CDR3, the DNA is TGTGCCAGTAGTGGGCCCCGGGACATGACCACAGATACGCAGTATTTT. Amino acid sequence: CASSGPRDMTTDTQYF.

V and J are TRBV7-3 and TRBJ2-2, with unresolved D. Germline CDR1 SGHTA, CDR2 FQGTGA. This CDR3 has 12 residues. V was trimmed by 6 bases and J by 6 bases, leaving 8 bases between them. The CDR3 region is CASRSSPGELFF. DNA of the CDR3: TGTGCCAGCAGGTCTTCCCCCGGGGAGCTGTTTTTT.

The V gene is TRBV4-1, the J gene TRBJ2-7, with a weak D call TRBD2 (6 bases). The CDR3 is made up of 15 amino acids. V was trimmed by 1 base and J by 3 bases, leaving 13 bases between them. Germline values: CDR1 MGHRA, CDR2 YSYEKL. The CDR3 sequence is CASSQAGPGGYEQYV. The CDR3, as DNA: TGCGCCAGCAGCCAAGCGGGCCCCGGGGGCTACGAGCAGTACGTC.

The chain uses TRBV3-1 (or the pseudogene TRBV3-2) and TRBJ1-6; weak D call: TRBD1 (6 bases). The CDR3 extends over 13 amino acids. Trimming stripped 2 bases from V and 10 bases from J, with 9 bases between. Germline lookup yields CDR1 LGHDT and CDR2 YNNKEL (reference sequence). The CDR3 here is CASSQRTDSPLHF. DNA of the CDR3: TGTGCCAGCAGCCAACGGACAGACTCACCCCTCCACTTT.

This clone was detected a few times. The chain links TRBV6-5 to TRBJ1-2; TRBD1 matches at 9 bases. V was clipped by 6 bases and J by 6 bases; unmatched bases: 2. Germline V gene sequence: CDR1 MNHEY, CDR2 SVGAGI. This CDR3 spans 12 amino acids. The CDR3 sequence: CASSTGGHGYTF. The CDR3 DNA is TGTGCCAGCAGCACAGGGGGCCATGGCTACACCTTC.

The rearrangement uses TRBV5-1 and TRBJ2-5; D possibly corresponds to TRBD1 (6 bases). From germline, CDR1 is SGHRS and CDR2 YFSETQ. The CDR3 spans 15 residues. Trimming cost V 7 bases and J 5 bases, with 21 bases left between them. The CDR3 coding sequence is TGCGCCAGCTCAAGAACTCAGGGGCCCAAGGAGACCCAGTACTTC. It translates to CASSRTQGPKETQYF.

V gene TRBV10-2 combines with J gene TRBJ2-3, with 8 bases lining up with TRBD2. The CDR3 covers 14 residues. From germline, CDR1 is WSHSY and CDR2 SAAADI. V dropped 8 bases and J dropped 2; count of bases not matched to a gene: 6. The CDR3 DNA is TGCGCCAGCCGCCCGGGGGGGGACACAGATACGCAGTATTTT. Its translation is CASRPGGDTDTQYF.

V and J are TRBV6-5 and TRBJ1-3; D not certain. The CDR3 totals 16 residues. Trimming shortened V by 0 bases and J by 0 bases, and 9 bases separated the two germline ends. Germline loops: CDR1 MNHEY, CDR2 SVGAGI. CDR3 region: CASSYSRVSSGNTIYF. The CDR3 DNA sequence: TGTGCCAGCAGTTACTCGAGAGTCAGCTCTGGAAACACCATATATTTT.

The V gene is TRBV24-1, the J gene TRBJ2-3, with D uncertain. The CDR3 covers 15 residues. Germline-derived CDR1 and CDR2 are KGHDR and SFDVKD. The ends were cut back, 5 bases at V and 4 bases at J, with 15 bases in the middle. DNA for the CDR3: TGTGCCACCAGTGGTGGGGTCAATCGGGCAGATACGCAGTATTTT. This codes for CATSGGVNRADTQYF.

This chain joins TRBV7-2 and TRBJ1-6, with TRBD1 identical over 7 bases. V dropped 5 bases and J dropped 10; count of bases not matched to a gene: 14. The germline V gene encodes CDR1 SGHTA and CDR2 FQGNSA. The CDR3 sequence is 16 residues long. In nucleotides, the CDR3 is TGTGCCAGCAGCCCAGAGGTGAGGGGGCTGGGCTCACCCCTCCACTTT. This translates into CASSPEVRGLGSPLHF.

This chain connects TRBV13 to TRBJ2-1; 7 nucleotides line up with TRBD2. The CDR3 is 14 residues long. Germline assignment: CDR1 PRHDT and CDR2 FYEKMQ (reference sequence). With V trimmed by 5 bases and J by 8 bases, 9 bases remained unmatched. Here the CDR3 reads CASSPMGGWDEQFF. CDR3 DNA sequence: TGTGCCAGCAGCCCCATGGGGGGGTGGGATGAGCAGTTCTTC.

This chain connects TRBV20-1 to TRBJ1-4; D is unresolved. Germline CDR1 and CDR2: DFQATT and SNEGSKA (reference sequence). This CDR3 has 13 amino acids. Trimming stripped 3 bases from V and 4 bases from J, with 9 bases between. Written as DNA, the CDR3 is TGCAGTGCTAGTTCCCAAGATAATGAAAAACTGTTTTTT. Its translation: CSASSQDNEKLFF.

The V call is TRBV19, the J call TRBJ1-5; 8 nucleotides agree with TRBD1. The CDR3 has 17 amino acids. Germline V lookup: CDR1 LNHDA, CDR2 SQIVND (reference sequence). V lost 2 bases and J lost 3; bases outside the gene matches: 9. CDR3 DNA sequence: TGTGCCAGTAGTATACTTTTGTCGACAGGGGACAATCAGCCCCAGCATTTT. Translated, it gives CASSILLSTGDNQPQHF. Supplemented by reference TRBV19 and TRBJ1-5, the full variable domain reads DGGITQSPKYLFRKEGQNVTLSCEQNLNHDAMYWYRQDPGQGLRLIYYSQIVNDFQKGDIAEGYSVSREKKESFPLTVTSAQKNPTAFYLCASSILLSTGDNQPQHFGDGTRLSIL.

CDR3 in amino acids: CASSTQGGVGSPLHF. CDR3 DNA sequence: TGTGCCAGTAGTACACAAGGGGGCGTAGGATCACCCCTCCACTTT. The chain joins TRBV19 to TRBJ1-6, with 7 bases fitting TRBD1. V dropped 4 bases and J dropped 10; count of bases not matched to a gene: 10. CDR1 and CDR2 (germline): LNHDA, SQIVND (reference sequence). This CDR3 is 15 amino acids long.

DNA of the CDR3: TGTGCCTACTCGGACACCTATGAAAAACTGTTTTTT. Encoded protein: CAYSDTYEKLFF. The genes are TRBV30 and TRBJ1-4, with TRBD1 as a possible D gene (5 bases). Germline values: CDR1 GTSNPN, CDR2 SVGIG (reference sequence). The V end was cut by 7 bases, the J end by 6 bases, with 12 bases between. The CDR3 is 12 residues long.

In DNA, the CDR3 is TGTGCCAGCAATGGACAGGGGCCTCTCGAGCAGTACGTC. Encoded protein: CASNGQGPLEQYV. This chain joins TRBV27 and TRBJ2-7; 9 bases are a match to TRBD1. V shed 7 bases, J shed 6 bases, and the junction held 7 bases outside the gene matches. The V gene's germline CDR1 is MNHEY and CDR2 SMNVEV (reference sequence). The CDR3 is made up of 13 amino acids.

In its sample, this clone was seen a few times. The chain is built from TRBV27 and TRBJ1-2; D is unclear. The CDR3 runs 13 residues. Germline V lookup: CDR1 MNHEY, CDR2 SMNVEV (reference sequence). Trimming stripped 0 bases from V and 2 bases from J, with 4 bases between. CDR3 residues: CASSLSLNYGYTF. The DNA of the CDR3 is TGTGCCAGCAGTTTATCCCTGAACTATGGCTACACCTTC.

V is TRBV6-6 and J is TRBJ1-1; D is undetermined. The CDR3 runs 16 residues. V lost 6 bases, J lost 0 bases, and 17 bases lay in between. Germline loops: CDR1 MNHNY, CDR2 SVGAGI (reference sequence). Written as DNA, the CDR3 is TGTGCCAGCAGCCGAAGAACCACAGATATGAACACTGAAGCTTTCTTT. Residues: CASSRRTTDMNTEAFF.

The rearrangement joins TRBV6-6 to TRBJ2-6; perhaps TRBD1 as D (5 bases). This CDR3 region has 16 residues. V dropped 10 bases and J dropped 3 bases, with 19 bases sitting between them. Per germline, CDR1 MNHNY and CDR2 SVGAGI (reference sequence). The CDR3 DNA reads TGTGCCACATCTCCAGGGCGGATTGGTGGGGCCAACGTCCTGACTTTC. This codes for CATSPGRIGGANVLTF.